This T cell receptor beta chain was profiled in a study of cytomegalovirus exposure and HLA in healthy donors. This CDR3 contains 11 residues. The V and J ends lost 11 bases and 3 bases respectively, with 10 bases between them. Germline CDR1 reads SNHLY; CDR2 reads FYNNEI. Primers: 60 Vbeta forward and 13 Jbeta reverse. TCRdb's copy holds only in-frame clones and misses some; the assay was immunoSEQ multiplex PCR. Counted here are about 140,000 clones, roughly three quarters occurring once; the ten biggest clones make up around 4.9%. This TCR derives from a male donor in good health and CMV-seronegative. The source material was PBMCs. V gene TRBV2 combines with J gene TRBJ1-2; a possible D gene is TRBD1 (5 bases). CDR3 sequence: CASSQDYGYTF. The CDR3 region has the DNA TGTGCCTCCTCACAGGACTATGGCTACACCTTC.